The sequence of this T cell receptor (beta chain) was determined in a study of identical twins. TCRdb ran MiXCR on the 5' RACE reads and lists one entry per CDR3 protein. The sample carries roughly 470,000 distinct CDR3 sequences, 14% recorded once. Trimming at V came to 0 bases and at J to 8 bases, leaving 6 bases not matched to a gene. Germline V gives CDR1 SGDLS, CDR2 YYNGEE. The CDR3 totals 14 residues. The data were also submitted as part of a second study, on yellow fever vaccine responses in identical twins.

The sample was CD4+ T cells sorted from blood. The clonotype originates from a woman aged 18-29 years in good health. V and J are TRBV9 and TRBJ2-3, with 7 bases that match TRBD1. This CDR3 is CASSVGGGAGTQYF. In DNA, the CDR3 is TGTGCCAGCAGCGTAGGAGGGGGCGCGGGTACGCAGTATTTT.